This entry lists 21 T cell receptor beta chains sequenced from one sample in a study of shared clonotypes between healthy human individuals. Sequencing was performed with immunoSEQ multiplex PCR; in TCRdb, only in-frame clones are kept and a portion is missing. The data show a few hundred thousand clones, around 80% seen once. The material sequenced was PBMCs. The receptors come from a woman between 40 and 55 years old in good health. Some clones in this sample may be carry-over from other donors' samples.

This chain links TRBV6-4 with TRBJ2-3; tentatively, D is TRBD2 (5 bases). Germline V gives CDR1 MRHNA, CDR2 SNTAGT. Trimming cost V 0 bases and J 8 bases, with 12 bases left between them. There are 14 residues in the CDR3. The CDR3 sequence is CASSDSSLEGTQYF. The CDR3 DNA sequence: TGTGCCAGCAGTGACTCCAGTTTAGAGGGTACGCAGTATTTT.

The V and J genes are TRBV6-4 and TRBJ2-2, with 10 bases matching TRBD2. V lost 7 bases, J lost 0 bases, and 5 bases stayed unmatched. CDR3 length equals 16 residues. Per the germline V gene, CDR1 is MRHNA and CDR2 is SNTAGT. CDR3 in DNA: TGTGCCAGCAAGGTTCTAGCGGGAGCGAACACCGGGGAGCTGTTTTTT. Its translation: CASKVLAGANTGELFF.

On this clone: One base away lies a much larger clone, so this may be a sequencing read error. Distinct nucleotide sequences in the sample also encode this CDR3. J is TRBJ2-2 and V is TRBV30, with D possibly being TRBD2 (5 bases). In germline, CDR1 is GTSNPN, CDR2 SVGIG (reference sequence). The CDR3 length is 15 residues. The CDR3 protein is CAWSAFQVYTGEPFF. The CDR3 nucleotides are TGTGCCTGGAGTGCGTTCCAGGTGTACACCGGGGAGCCGTTTTTT.

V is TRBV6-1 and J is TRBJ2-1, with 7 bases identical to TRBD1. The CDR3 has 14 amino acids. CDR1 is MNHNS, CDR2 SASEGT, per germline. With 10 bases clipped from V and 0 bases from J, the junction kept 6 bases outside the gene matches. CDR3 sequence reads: CATTDRASYNEQFF. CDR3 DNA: TGTGCCACTACTGACAGGGCCTCCTACAATGAGCAGTTCTTC.

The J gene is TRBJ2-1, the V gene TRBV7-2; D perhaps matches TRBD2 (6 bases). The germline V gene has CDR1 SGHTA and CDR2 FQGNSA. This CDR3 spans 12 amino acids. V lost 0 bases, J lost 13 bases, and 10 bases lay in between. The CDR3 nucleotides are TGTGCCAGCAGCTTAGCGGGCGGGGCCCAGTTCTTC. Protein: CASSLAGGAQFF.

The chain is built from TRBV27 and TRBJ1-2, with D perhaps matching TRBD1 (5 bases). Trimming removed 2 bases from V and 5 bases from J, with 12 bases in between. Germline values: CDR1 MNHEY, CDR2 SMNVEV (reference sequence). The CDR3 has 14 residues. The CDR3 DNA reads TGTGCCAGCAGTTTAGCGACAGTTGTTTATGGCTACACCTTC. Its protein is CASSLATVVYGYTF.

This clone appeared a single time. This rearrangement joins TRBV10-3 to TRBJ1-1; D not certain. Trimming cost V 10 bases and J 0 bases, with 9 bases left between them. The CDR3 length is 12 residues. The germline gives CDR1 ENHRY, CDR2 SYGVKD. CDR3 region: CATNTLNTEAFF. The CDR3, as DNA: TGTGCCACCAACACCTTGAACACTGAAGCTTTCTTT.

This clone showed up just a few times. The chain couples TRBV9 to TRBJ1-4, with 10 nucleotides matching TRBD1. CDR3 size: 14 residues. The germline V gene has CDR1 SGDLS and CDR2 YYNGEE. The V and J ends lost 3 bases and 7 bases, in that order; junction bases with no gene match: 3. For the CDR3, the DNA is TGTGCCAGCAGCGCAGGACAGGGGGGTGAAAAACTGTTTTTT. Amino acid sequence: CASSAGQGGEKLFF.

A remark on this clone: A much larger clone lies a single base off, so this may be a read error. In DNA, the CDR3 is TGTGCCAGCAGCTTGGGCAGCACCTACGAGCAGTACTTC. This codes for CASSLGSTYEQYF. The rearrangement links TRBV5-6 to TRBJ2-7; D uncertain. The CDR3 loop spans 13 amino acids. The V end was cut by 0 bases, the J end by 2 bases, with 6 bases between. In germline, CDR1 is SGHDT, CDR2 YYEEEE.

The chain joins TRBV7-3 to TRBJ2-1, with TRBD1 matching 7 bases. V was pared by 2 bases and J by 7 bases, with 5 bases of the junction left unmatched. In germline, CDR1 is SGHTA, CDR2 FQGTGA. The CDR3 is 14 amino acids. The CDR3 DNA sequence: TGTGCCAGCAGCTTAGGGACAGACCTTAATGAGCAGTTCTTC. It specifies CASSLGTDLNEQFF. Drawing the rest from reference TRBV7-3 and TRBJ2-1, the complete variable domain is GAGVSQTPSNKVTEKGKYVELRCDPISGHTALYWYRQSLGQGPEFLIYFQGTGAADDSGLPNDRFFAVRPEGSVSTLKIQRTERGDSAVYLCASSLGTDLNEQFFGPGTRLTVL.

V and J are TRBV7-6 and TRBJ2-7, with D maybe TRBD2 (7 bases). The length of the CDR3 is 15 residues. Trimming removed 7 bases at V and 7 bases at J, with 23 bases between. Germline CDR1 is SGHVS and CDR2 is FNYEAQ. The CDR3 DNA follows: TGTGCCAGCACCCAGCTGGGGGGGGCGTGGAAGGAGCAGTACTTC. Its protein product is CASTQLGGAWKEQYF. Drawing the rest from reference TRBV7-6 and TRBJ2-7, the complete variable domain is GAGVSQSPRYKVTKRGQDVALRCDPISGHVSLYWYRQALGQGPEFLTYFNYEAQQDKSGLPNDRFSAERPEGSISTLTIQRTEQRDSAMYRCASTQLGGAWKEQYFGPGTRLTVT.

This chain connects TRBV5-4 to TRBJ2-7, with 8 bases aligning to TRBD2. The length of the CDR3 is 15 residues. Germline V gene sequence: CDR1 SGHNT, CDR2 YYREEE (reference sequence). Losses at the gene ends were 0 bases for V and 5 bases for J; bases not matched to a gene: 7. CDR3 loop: CASSLAGPGGNEQYF. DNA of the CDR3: TGTGCCAGCAGCTTGGCGGGACCGGGGGGGAACGAGCAGTACTTC.

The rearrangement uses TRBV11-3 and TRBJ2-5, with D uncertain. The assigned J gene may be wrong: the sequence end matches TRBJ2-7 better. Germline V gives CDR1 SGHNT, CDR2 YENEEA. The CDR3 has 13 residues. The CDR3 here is CASSSWLGDEQYF. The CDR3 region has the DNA TGTGCCAGCAGCTCCTGGCTTGGGGACGAGCAGTACTTC.

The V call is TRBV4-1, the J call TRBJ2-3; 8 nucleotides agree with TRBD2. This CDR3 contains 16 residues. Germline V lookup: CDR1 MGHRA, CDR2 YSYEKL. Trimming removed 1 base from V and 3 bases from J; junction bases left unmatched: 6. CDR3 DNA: TGCGCCAGCAGCCAAGGCCCGGGACTAGTGACAGATACGCAGTATTTT. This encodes CASSQGPGLVTDTQYF.

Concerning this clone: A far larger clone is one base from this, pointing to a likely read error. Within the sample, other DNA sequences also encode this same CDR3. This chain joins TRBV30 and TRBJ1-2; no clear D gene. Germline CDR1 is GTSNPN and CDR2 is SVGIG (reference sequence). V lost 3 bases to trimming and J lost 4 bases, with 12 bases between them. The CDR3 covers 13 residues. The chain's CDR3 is CAWSVHRTYGYTF. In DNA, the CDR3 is TGTGCCTGGAGCGTTCACAGAACCTATGGCTACACCTTC.

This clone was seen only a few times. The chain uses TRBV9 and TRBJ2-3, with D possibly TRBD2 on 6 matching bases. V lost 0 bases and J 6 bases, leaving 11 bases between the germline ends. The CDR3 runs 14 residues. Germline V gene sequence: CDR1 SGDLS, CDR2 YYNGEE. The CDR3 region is CASSVGQGGDTQYF. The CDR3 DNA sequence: TGTGCCAGCAGCGTAGGGCAGGGAGGTGATACGCAGTATTTT.

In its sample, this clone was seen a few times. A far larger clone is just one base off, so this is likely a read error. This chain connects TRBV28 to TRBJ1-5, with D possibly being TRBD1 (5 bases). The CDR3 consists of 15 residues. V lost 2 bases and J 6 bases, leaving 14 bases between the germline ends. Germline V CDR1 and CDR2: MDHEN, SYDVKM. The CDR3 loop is CASSLGGVGGQPQHF. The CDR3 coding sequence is TGTGCCAGCAGTTTAGGCGGCGTGGGGGGTCAGCCCCAGCATTTT.

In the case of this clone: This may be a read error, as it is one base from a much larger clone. This chain's CDR3 is CASRTDGGYGCTF. DNA for the CDR3: TGTGCCAGCAGAACCGACGGCGGGTATGGCTGCACCTTC. The chain employs TRBV28 and TRBJ1-2; D unresolved. The CDR3 spans 13 residues. Germline CDR1 reads MDHEN; CDR2 reads SYDVKM.

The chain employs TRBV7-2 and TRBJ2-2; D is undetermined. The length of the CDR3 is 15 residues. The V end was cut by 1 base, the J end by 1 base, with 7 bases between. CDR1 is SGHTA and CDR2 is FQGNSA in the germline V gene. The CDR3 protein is CASSLGVGNTGELFF. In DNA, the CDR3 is TGTGCCAGCAGCTTAGGGGTCGGGAACACCGGGGAGCTGTTTTTT.

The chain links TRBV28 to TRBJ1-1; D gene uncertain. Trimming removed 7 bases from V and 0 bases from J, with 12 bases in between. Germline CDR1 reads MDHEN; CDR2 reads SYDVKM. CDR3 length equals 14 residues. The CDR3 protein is CASMPLVMNTEAFF. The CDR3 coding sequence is TGTGCCAGCATGCCCCTGGTAATGAACACTGAAGCTTTCTTT. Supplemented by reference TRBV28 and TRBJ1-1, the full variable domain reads DVKVTQSSRYLVKRTGEKVFLECVQDMDHENMFWYRQDPGLGLRLIYFSYDVKMKEKGDIPEGYSVSREKKERFSLILESASTNQTSMYLCASMPLVMNTEAFFGQGTRLTVV.

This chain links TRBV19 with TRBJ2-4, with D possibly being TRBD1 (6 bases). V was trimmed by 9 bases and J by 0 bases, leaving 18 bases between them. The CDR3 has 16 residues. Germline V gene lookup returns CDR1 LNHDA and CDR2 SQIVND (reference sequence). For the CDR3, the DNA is TGTGCCAGACTAAACGACAGGAGTCAAGCCAAAAACATTCAGTACTTC. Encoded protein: CARLNDRSQAKNIQYF.